What follows describes a single T cell receptor (beta chain). Its specificity is not known. The entry originates in a study of cytomegalovirus exposure and HLA in healthy donors. Regarding the study as a whole: The only immune exposure information that was available was CMV serostatus.

PCR used 60 Vbeta primers and 13 Jbeta primers. Clones were read by immunoSEQ multiplex PCR, and TCRdb kept only the in-frame ones, dropping some. The table includes about 150,000 clones, 60% to 85% detected once. The TCR originated in a woman between 40 and 50 years old in good health and CMV-seronegative. Sequencing used PBMCs.

The CDR3 nucleotides are TGTGCCAGCCGAACCCCAGGCAGGGGTGGGGAGCAGTTCTTC. Protein: CASRTPGRGGEQFF. The V and J genes are TRBV6-5 and TRBJ2-1; a possible D gene is TRBD1 (6 bases). This CDR3 region has 14 residues. Germline CDR1 reads MNHEY; CDR2 reads SVGAGI. Trimming took 8 bases from V and 10 from J, leaving 21 bases between them.